The present entry profiles one T cell receptor beta chain with its context. The record originates from a study of T cell changes during pregnancy in multiple sclerosis. Germline V CDR1 and CDR2: MNHEY, SMNVEV (reference sequence). Trimming shortened V by 2 bases and J by 3 bases, and 11 bases separated the two germline ends. This CDR3 spans 14 amino acids. Repertoires were generated with immunoSEQ multiplex PCR, while TCRdb's copy carries only in-frame clones and drops some. The sample lists some 130,000 clones; 90% to 96% were seen once. Sequenced material: peripheral blood, taken after pregnancy. V and J are TRBV27 and TRBJ2-7; D not certain. This receptor was obtained from a female donor with multiple sclerosis, enrolled in a pregnancy study. CDR3 sequence (DNA): TGTGCCAGCAGTTTAGATTTTCCCGGCTACGAGCAGTACTTC. This sequence encodes CASSLDFPGYEQYF.